This TCR beta chain emerged from a study of CD8+CD57+ T cells in acquired aplastic anemia. Across the whole study: Sorted CD4+ and CD8+ cells gave a mean 3.2 ug DNA, range roughly 0.18 to 30 ug.

V trimming: 4 bases; J trimming: 9 bases; junction bases outside the gene matches: 6. Germline loops: CDR1 SGHDN, CDR2 FVKESK. CDR3 length equals 12 residues. Study-wide findings and caveats: No significant patient-versus-control difference appeared in CD8+ Simpson's diversity. Overlapping CD8+ CDR3 repertoires of patients and controls contained approximately 28 shared sequences.

Individuals selected for sequencing had exhibited CD8+CD57+ cell expansion on flow cytometry. Patients had received no therapy at the time of blood sampling. This clonotype was seen many times. Its antigen is undetermined. Genomic DNA templated the TCR beta VDJ and CDR3 profiling. TCRdb re-called the reads through MiXCR, storing one row per CDR3 protein. The table includes approximately 170,000 distinct CDR3 sequences, around 43% detected once. The sequence was collected from a human donor with aplastic anemia. The sequenced sample was sorted CD4+, CD8+, or CD8+CD57+ T cells (not recorded which) from PBMCs. The chain is built from TRBV14 and TRBJ2-7; 7 bases are a match to TRBD1. Here the CDR3 DNA reads TGTGCCAGCAGCCCCGACAGGGTTGGGCAGTACTTC. It codes for CASSPDRVGQYF.